This T cell receptor beta chain originates from a study of blood T cell repertoires in COVID-19. Study-wide background: T cells, B-cell-depleted T cells, or PBMCs supplied cDNA or gDNA.

Measured with immunoSEQ multiplex PCR; TCRdb has only the in-frame clones, and not every one. This table has over 200,000 clones, roughly 80% appearing once. All enrollees were about 18 to 89 years old and from around 25 US areas. This CDR3 has 14 residues. CDR1 MNHEY and CDR2 SVGAGI come from the germline V gene. The V segment lost 8 bases and the J segment 5 bases; nucleotides outside the gene matches: 8. This clone showed up just a few times. The chain employs TRBV6-5 and TRBJ2-2, with 7 nucleotides matching TRBD2. The sequence came from a man aged 60-69 years who had recovered from COVID-19. Sequencing used PBMCs or T cells enriched from blood (not recorded which). CDR3 protein: CASRGGPETGELFF. The CDR3 nucleotides read TGTGCCAGCCGCGGGGGACCTGAAACCGGGGAGCTGTTTTTT.